A selection of T cell receptor beta chains follows, all from one sample in a study of T-cell memory formation after mild COVID-19. Using its own MiXCR run on the 5' RACE reads, TCRdb lists one record per CDR3 protein. The sample carries under 600,000 distinct CDR3 sequences, roughly a fifth recorded once. Sample: PBMCs or a T cell subset sorted from them (not recorded which). These receptors all stem from an adult woman who had mild COVID-19 (a few samples of this study predate the infection). Cell type and time point are not known. CDR3s include the opening cysteine and the closing phenylalanine or tryptophan. Each record gives: clone size, V gene, D gene, CDR3 length, J gene, CDR3 DNA, CDR3 protein. The D gene is left open where the match is weak. Not all rows give a size; the values are once, few, many and, for expanded clones, a class.

>NA|TRBV6-2/TRBV6-3|TRBD2|16|TRBJ2-7
TGTGCCAGCAGTTACGGAGCGGGAGCGGTCTCCTACGAGCAGTACTTC
CASSYGAGAVSYEQYF
>few|TRBV5-1|NA|14|TRBJ2-2
TGCGCCAGCAGCTTGGTGGGGGAAGCCGGGGAGCTGTTTTTT
CASSLVGEAGELFF
>many|TRBV7-9|TRBD1|13|TRBJ2-2
TGTGCCAGCCTGGACAGGGTTACCGGGGAGCTGTTTTTT
CASLDRVTGELFF
>NA|TRBV3-1|NA|14|TRBJ2-5
TGTGCCAGCAGTACACTAGCCCAAGTAGAGACCCAGTACTTC
CASSTLAQVETQYF
>NA|TRBV30|TRBD1|13|TRBJ1-5
TGTGCCTGGAGCCCCGGGACAGCCCAGCCCCAGCATTTT
CAWSPGTAQPQHF
>NA|TRBV2|TRBD2|15|TRBJ2-5
TGTGCCAGCAGTGTCTTGCGGGGGGGCCCGGAGACCCAGTACTTC
CASSVLRGGPETQYF
>NA|TRBV6-1|NA|12|TRBJ2-7
TGTGCCAGCAGGGACACAGTATACGAGCAGTACTTC
CASRDTVYEQYF
>NA|TRBV20-1|NA|16|TRBJ1-5
TGCAGTGCTAGAGATACGGGGGGGCGCGACTTTGGGCCCCAGCATTTT
CSARDTGGRDFGPQHF
>NA|TRBV12-3/TRBV12-4|TRBD1|11|TRBJ2-3
TGTGCCAGCAGCCGGGACAGAGAGGAGTATTTT
CASSRDREEYF
>NA|TRBV29-1|NA|14|TRBJ2-1
TGCAGCGTTTTTCCACCCGGGAGAACCAATGAGCAGTTCTTC
CSVFPPGRTNEQFF
>NA|TRBV7-6|NA|15|TRBJ2-6
TGTGCCAGCAGCTTAGAAAAGGCTGGGGCCAACGTCCTGACTTTC
CASSLEKAGANVLTF
>NA|TRBV6-1|TRBD1|16|TRBJ2-7
TGTGCCAGCAGTGTTACTCCGGGACAGAGCTCCTACGAGCAGTACTTC
CASSVTPGQSSYEQYF
>few|TRBV12-3/TRBV12-4|TRBD1|14|TRBJ1-1
TGTGCCAGCAGTTACACACAGGGGGTAACTGAAGCTTTCTTT
CASSYTQGVTEAFF
>NA|TRBV7-4|TRBD1|15|TRBJ2-1
TGTGCCAGCAGCTCCCCCGGGACAGGGTGCAATGAGCAGTTCTTC
CASSSPGTGCNEQFF
>NA|TRBV7-8|NA|17|TRBJ2-5
TGTGCCAGCAGCCCGCTTGGCCTGGACGCATTTCAAGAGACCCAGTACTTC
CASSPLGLDAFQETQYF
>many|TRBV25-1|NA|14|TRBJ2-1
TGTGCCAGCAGTGGTGTGACAGGAGCTAATGAGCAGTTCTTC
CASSGVTGANEQFF
>many|TRBV2|TRBD1|15|TRBJ2-3
TGTGCCAGCACCGTGACAGGGTCTTTCACAGATACGCAGTATTTT
CASTVTGSFTDTQYF
>few|TRBV5-1|TRBD1|14|TRBJ2-7
TGCGCCAGCAGCCACTGGGACAGTACCTACGAGCAGTACTTC
CASSHWDSTYEQYF
>NA|TRBV12-3/TRBV12-4|NA|14|TRBJ1-1
TGTGCCAGCAGTATGACAGGCCTAAACACTGAAGCTTTCTTT
CASSMTGLNTEAFF
>NA|TRBV12-2|NA|17|TRBJ1-6
TGTGCAAGTCGCGAACGACTCAGGGCCACCTATAATTCACCCCTCCACTTT
CASRERLRATYNSPLHF
>NA|TRBV4-3|TRBD2|17|TRBJ2-3
TGCGCCAGCAGCCAAGACTTTACTAGCGGTGGCACAGATACGCAGTATTTT
CASSQDFTSGGTDTQYF
>few|TRBV4-2|NA|14|TRBJ1-2
TGTGCCAGCAGCCAAGGGGTCCTTCTCTATGGCTACACCTTC
CASSQGVLLYGYTF